These 12 T cell receptor beta chains originate from one sample sequenced in a study of blood T cell repertoires in COVID-19. The table came from immunoSEQ multiplex PCR; TCRdb's copy has only in-frame clones and leaves some out. The repertoire holds over 150,000 clones, with 79% as singletons. The sample was PBMCs or T cells enriched from blood (not recorded which). The receptors were gathered from a woman in her 70s in a cohort exposed to, infected with or recovered from COVID-19 (not recorded which).

The CDR3 reads CASFEGGGFYGYTF. CDR3 sequence (DNA): TGTGCCAGCTTCGAAGGGGGGGGATTCTATGGCTACACCTTC. The chain combines TRBV6-5 with TRBJ1-2; possibly TRBD1 for D (6 bases). Germline V gene sequence: CDR1 MNHEY, CDR2 SVGAGI. The CDR3 totals 14 residues. Trimming removed 8 bases at V and 4 bases at J, with 17 bases between.

The rearrangement joins TRBV27 to TRBJ2-5, with TRBD2 identical over 10 bases. The CDR3 is 15 residues long. The V gene's germline CDR1 is MNHEY and CDR2 SMNVEV (reference sequence). The ends lost 6 bases at V and 0 bases at J; junction bases unmatched: 4. CDR3 sequence (DNA): TGTGCCAGCAGCGGGACTAGCGCCGACCAAGAGACCCAGTACTTC. This translates into CASSGTSADQETQYF.

The rearrangement joins TRBV12-1 to TRBJ2-3; no check of the table's D call, TRBD2, against the DNA was made. TRBV12-1 is a documented pseudogene. The CDR3 is 19 residues long. CDR3: CASSKRLAGLQKFTDTQYF. The CDR3 bases are TGTGCCAGCAGCAAGAGACTAGCGGGACTCCAAAAATTCACAGATACGCAGTATTTT.

The chain employs TRBV25-1 and TRBJ2-5; TRBD1 is a possible D gene (6 bases). Germline-derived CDR1 and CDR2 are MGHDK and SYGVNS. This CDR3 is built from 14 residues. V shed 3 bases and J shed 5 bases, with 13 bases lying between them. The CDR3 here is CASSEAGARETQYF. Here the CDR3 DNA reads TGTGCCAGCAGTGAGGCAGGGGCGAGGGAGACCCAGTACTTC.

The V and J genes are TRBV4-3 and TRBJ2-7, with TRBD1 as a possible D gene (5 bases). Germline assignment: CDR1 LGHNA and CDR2 YSLEER. The CDR3 has 17 residues. Deletions cut 0 bases from V and 0 bases from J, with 15 bases between. CDR3 DNA: TGCGCCAGCAGCCAAGACTCAGGGCCCGGCCGCTCCTACGAGCAGTACTTC. This codes for CASSQDSGPGRSYEQYF.

The V gene is TRBV20-1, the J gene TRBJ1-6; TRBD1 is a possible D gene (6 bases). The CDR3 sequence is 14 residues long. Germline CDR1 DFQATT, CDR2 SNEGSKA (reference sequence). V gave up 3 bases and J gave up 8 bases, with 14 bases separating them. CDR3 bases: TGCAGTGCTAGTGGGGGCGTCTCGGATTCACCCCTCCACTTT. Encoded protein: CSASGGVSDSPLHF.

The chain combines TRBV19 with TRBJ1-2, with TRBD1 matching over 8 bases. From germline, CDR1 is LNHDA and CDR2 SQIVND (reference sequence). J lost 3 bases, V lost 7 bases, and 4 bases had no gene match. The CDR3 spans 13 residues. The CDR3: CASTRGLYYGYTF. The CDR3, as DNA: TGTGCCAGTACCAGGGGGCTTTACTATGGCTACACCTTC.

This clone was seen at least ten times. The chain links TRBV7-9 to TRBJ2-3; 12 positions match TRBD2. Germline V gives CDR1 SEHNR, CDR2 FQNEAQ (reference sequence). V was clipped by 4 bases and J by 15 bases; unmatched bases: 5. This CDR3 region has 12 residues. CDR3 bases: TGTGCCAGCAGCTCCCGGACTAGCGGGACCTATTTT. This sequence encodes CASSSRTSGTYF.

The rearrangement uses TRBV15 and TRBJ1-3; a possible D gene is TRBD1 (6 bases). The germline V gene encodes CDR1 LNHNV and CDR2 YYDKDF (reference sequence). The V end was cut by 1 base, the J end by 0 bases, with 13 bases between. CDR3 length: 17 residues. The CDR3 DNA follows: TGTGCCACCAGCAGAGCAGGGGCCCTCAGCTCTGGAAACACCATATATTTT. This sequence encodes CATSRAGALSSGNTIYF.

The genes are TRBV9 and TRBJ1-6, with TRBD1 matching 7 bases. V lost 4 bases and J lost 6; bases outside the gene matches: 10. CDR1 and CDR2 (germline): SGDLS, YYNGEE. CDR3 length: 16 amino acids. The CDR3 bases are TGTGCCAGCAGCCCTACTTCGACAGGGTCTAATTCACCCCTCCACTTT. It codes for CASSPTSTGSNSPLHF.

The count of this clone is one. The chain employs TRBV7-2 and TRBJ1-2; no clear D. The germline CDR1 and CDR2 sequences are SGHTA and FQGNSA. V was pared by 1 base and J by 1 base, with 10 bases between. This CDR3 comprises 15 residues. CDR3 bases: TGTGCCAGCAGCTTAGTTGGCTCCGATAACTATGGCTACACCTTC. As protein: CASSLVGSDNYGYTF.

The chain is built from TRBV5-4 and TRBJ2-1; 10 bases are shared with TRBD2. Germline trimming cut 4 bases from V and 0 bases from J; bases unmatched to any gene: 13. The CDR3 is 19 amino acids. Germline V gene sequence: CDR1 SGHNT, CDR2 YYREEE (reference sequence). The CDR3 nucleotides read TGTGCCAGCAGCGGGGGACTAGCGAACGAGTTAAGCTCCTACAATGAGCAGTTCTTC. It encodes CASSGGLANELSSYNEQFF.